This TCR beta chain stems from a study of T cell repertoires in cytomegalovirus infection. Study in general: Indications of both CMV infection and matching HLA type were provided by public TCR beta signatures.

The CDR3 is made up of 14 amino acids. Per the germline V gene, CDR1 is SGHTA and CDR2 is FQGNSA. Concerning this clonotype: Its antigen is not identified. This may stem from a read error, because a much larger clone lies one nucleotide away.

Findings of the study overall: Cumulative frequency (of public TCR beta family members) identified carriers of CMV plus the relevant HLA. Predominance within the ex vivo response was attributable to HLA-C-restricted CMV-specific TCR beta clonotypes.

TCRdb re-called the reads with MiXCR, one entry per CDR3 protein. Here the sample spans about 310,000 distinct CDR3 sequences, under 20% being singletons. The clonotype originates from a human donor in good health (CMV status not recorded). Some clones in this sample may be carry-over from other donors' samples. Source material: PBMCs. The chain employs TRBV7-2 and TRBJ2-5, with D possibly TRBD2 on 5 matching bases. The DNA for the CDR3 is TGTGCCAGCAACTTAGCGTTGCCAGCAGAGACCCAGTACTTC. Translated: CASNLALPAETQYF.